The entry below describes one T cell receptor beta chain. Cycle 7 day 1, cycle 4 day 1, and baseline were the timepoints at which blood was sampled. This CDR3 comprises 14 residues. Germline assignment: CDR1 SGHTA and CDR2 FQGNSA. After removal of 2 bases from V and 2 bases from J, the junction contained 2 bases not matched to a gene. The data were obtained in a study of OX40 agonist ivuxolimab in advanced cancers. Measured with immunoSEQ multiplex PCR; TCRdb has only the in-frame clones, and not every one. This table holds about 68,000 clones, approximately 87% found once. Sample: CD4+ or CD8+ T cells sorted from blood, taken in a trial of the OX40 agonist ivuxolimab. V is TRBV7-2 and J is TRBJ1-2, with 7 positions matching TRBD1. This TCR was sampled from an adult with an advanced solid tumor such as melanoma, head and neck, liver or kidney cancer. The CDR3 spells CASSLMTGNYGYTF. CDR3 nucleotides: TGTGCCAGCAGCTTAATGACAGGGAACTATGGCTACACCTTC.